The present TCR beta chain was sequenced within a study of Ad26.COV2.S vaccination and SARS-CoV-2 variants. Assay used: immunoSEQ multiplex PCR; TCRdb lists only in-frame clones, some missing. Among hundreds of thousands of clones listed, 80% to 90% were seen once. The treatment: some 20 received Ad26.COV2.S at low or high dose, single or two shots; several received placebo; per-sample allocation not given. After the first vaccine or placebo injection, samples were drawn on day 63. The source material was peripheral blood, sampled in a trial of Ad26.COV2.S vaccine versus placebo. The TCR sequence derives from a person aged 18 to 65 who received the Ad26.COV2.S COVID-19 vaccine or a placebo.

The CDR3: CASSPGGGGNEKLFF. For the CDR3, the DNA is TGTGCCAGCAGCCCAGGTGGGGGGGGAAATGAAAAACTGTTTTTT. The chain employs TRBV2 and TRBJ1-4, with D perhaps matching TRBD1 (5 bases). CDR1 and CDR2 from the germline V gene are SNHLY and FYNNEI. Trimming removed 6 bases at V and 5 bases at J, with 16 bases between. CDR3 size: 15 residues.